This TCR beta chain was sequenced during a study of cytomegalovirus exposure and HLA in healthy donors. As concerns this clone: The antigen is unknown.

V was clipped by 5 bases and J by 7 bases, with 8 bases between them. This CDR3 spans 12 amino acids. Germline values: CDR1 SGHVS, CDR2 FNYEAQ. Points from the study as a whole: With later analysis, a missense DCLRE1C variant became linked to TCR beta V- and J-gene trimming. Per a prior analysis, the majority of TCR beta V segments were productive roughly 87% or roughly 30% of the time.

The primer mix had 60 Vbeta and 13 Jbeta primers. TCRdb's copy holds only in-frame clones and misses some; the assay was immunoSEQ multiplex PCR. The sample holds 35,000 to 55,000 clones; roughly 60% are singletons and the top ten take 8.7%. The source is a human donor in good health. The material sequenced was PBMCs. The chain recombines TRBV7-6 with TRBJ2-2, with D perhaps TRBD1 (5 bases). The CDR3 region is CASSDRGGELFF. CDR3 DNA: TGTGCCAGCAGCGATAGGGGCGGGGAGCTGTTTTTT.